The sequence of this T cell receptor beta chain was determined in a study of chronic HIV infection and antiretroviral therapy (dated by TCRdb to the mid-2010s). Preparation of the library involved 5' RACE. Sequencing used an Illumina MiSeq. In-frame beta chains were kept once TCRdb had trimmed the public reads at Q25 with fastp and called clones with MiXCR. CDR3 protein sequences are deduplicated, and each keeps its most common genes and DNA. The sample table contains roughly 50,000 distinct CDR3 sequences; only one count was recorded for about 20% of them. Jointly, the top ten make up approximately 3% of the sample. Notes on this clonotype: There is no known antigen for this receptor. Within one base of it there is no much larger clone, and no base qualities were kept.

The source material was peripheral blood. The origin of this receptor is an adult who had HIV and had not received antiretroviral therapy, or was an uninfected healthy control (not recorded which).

The DNA sequence follows: TGCAGCGTTTCCGGCCGGGACAGGCCCCTCTACGAGCAGTACTTC. Its translation is CSVSGRDRPLYEQYF. The chain uses TRBV29-1 and TRBJ2-7, with TRBD1 matching 8 junction bases. Sequences SQVTM (CDR1) and ANQGSEA (CDR2) are obtained from the germline V gene. V has 5 bases trimmed and J has 3 bases trimmed; junction bases matching no gene number 12. The CDR3 runs 15 amino acids, cysteine and phenylalanine included. Just the 45-base CDR3 DNA is kept, in frame starting at base 1.